This TCR beta chain appears in the sequencing data of a study of cytomegalovirus exposure and HLA in healthy donors. Germline CDR1 and CDR2: SGHRS and YFSETQ. J lost 5 bases, V lost 3 bases, and 14 bases had no gene match. The CDR3 sequence is 16 residues long. It was with 60 Vbeta and 13 Jbeta primers that the PCR ran. Authors' methods: Later work found approximately 87 million unique TCR beta chains, with roughly 11 million shared. The repertoire was sequenced with immunoSEQ multiplex PCR; TCRdb's copy has only in-frame clones and lacks some. For V, J and clone size, that table is used; D and trimming come from the DNA. This sample carries 200,000 or so clones, 82% of them seen once, and the ten largest clones take about 3%. Whole-study findings and limits: Cytomegalovirus status was reportedly diagnosed by the classifier with high sensitivity and specificity. A previous analysis found most TCR beta V segments productive roughly 87% or roughly 30% of the time.

This clone occurred once. What it binds is not known. This sequence joins TRBV5-1 and TRBJ2-7; the match to TRBD1 covers 7 bases. The source is a woman between 35 and 50 years old in good health and CMV-seronegative. The sample comprised PBMCs. The CDR3, as DNA: TGCGCCAGCAGCTCCGCCGGGACAGTGGTCAGCCACGAGCAGTACTTC. Translating gives CASSSAGTVVSHEQYF.